The rows below give T cell receptor beta chains drawn from one sample of a study of blood T cell repertoires in COVID-19. The protocol was immunoSEQ multiplex PCR, while the TCRdb copy is restricted to in-frame clones and leaves out a portion. The profile covers 150,000 to 200,000 clones, with more than 80% appearing a single time and around 8% taken by the ten largest. Sequencing was done on a sample of peripheral blood. These receptors were obtained from a woman aged 60-75 years with acute or convalescent COVID-19. Each CDR3 is given with its conserved first and last residue. Fields, in order: J gene, V gene, D gene, clone size, CDR3 protein, CDR3 DNA. The D gene is left open where the match is weak. Only some rows state a clone size, as once, few, many or a class for expanded clones.

TRBJ1-2	TRBV6-5	TRBD1	few	CASSPGGQNYGYTF	TGTGCCAGCAGCCCCGGGGGACAGAACTATGGCTACACCTTC
TRBJ1-4	TRBV4-1	-	-	CASSQEYPREKLFF	TGCGCCAGCAGCCAAGAGTATCCCAGGGAAAAACTGTTTTTT
TRBJ1-5	TRBV19	TRBD1	once	CASSMGNRGLSNQPQHF	TGTGCCAGTAGTATGGGGAACAGGGGGCTTAGCAATCAGCCCCAGCATTTT
TRBJ1-2	TRBV12-1	-	-	CASSLTDRHMYGYTF	TGTGCCAGCAGCTTAACAGACCGCCACATGTATGGCTACACCTTC
TRBJ1-5	TRBV19	-	-	CASSIVQGLVDQPQHF	TGTGCCAGTAGTATAGTACAGGGTCTAGTCGATCAGCCCCAGCATTTT
TRBJ1-4	TRBV14	-	once	CASSPSPGEKLFF	TGTGCCAGCAGCCCCAGTCCTGGTGAAAAACTGTTTTTT
TRBJ2-1	TRBV11-2	TRBD2	-	CASSLGYGRTYNEQFF	TGTGCCAGCAGCTTAGGTTACGGGAGGACCTACAATGAGCAGTTCTTC
TRBJ2-1	TRBV9	TRBD2	-	CASSPISGSGHNEQFF	TGTGCCAGCAGCCCTATTAGCGGGAGCGGCCACAATGAGCAGTTCTTC
TRBJ1-2	TRBV6-5	TRBD1	-	CASSPPPGQGYGYTF	TGTGCCAGCAGTCCCCCTCCGGGACAGGGGTATGGCTACACCTTC
TRBJ2-3	TRBV3-1/TRBV3-2	TRBD2	-	CASSQGTSGRLDTQYF	TGTGCCAGCAGCCAAGGGACTAGCGGGAGGCTGGATACGCAGTATTTT
TRBJ1-3	TRBV30	-	-	CAWSVGGSSGNTIYF	TGTGCCTGGAGTGTAGGCGGGAGCTCTGGAAACACCATATATTTT
TRBJ2-3	TRBV9	-	-	CASSVKAGQDTQYF	TGTGCCAGCAGCGTAAAAGCAGGGCAGGATACGCAGTATTTT
TRBJ1-1	TRBV19	-	-	CASAPDSLNTEAFF	TGTGCCAGTGCCCCGGACTCCCTGAACACTGAAGCTTTCTTT
TRBJ2-1	TRBV6-1	-	-	CASSELLDAGSPYNEQFF	TGTGCCAGCAGTGAACTCCTCGATGCGGGAAGTCCCTACAATGAGCAGTTCTTC
TRBJ2-1	TRBV9	TRBD2	once	CASSVVGTSGKKLSSYNEQFF	TGTGCCAGCAGCGTAGTAGGGACTAGCGGGAAAAAATTAAGCTCCTACAATGAGCAGTTCTTC
TRBJ2-3	TRBV7-6	-	once	CASSLGSAGSTDTQYF	TGTGCCAGCAGCTTAGGGTCCGCGGGATCCACAGATACGCAGTATTTT
TRBJ2-1	TRBV19	-	-	CASSIDRWNEQFF	TGTGCCAGTAGTATAGATCGGTGGAATGAGCAGTTCTTC
TRBJ2-1	TRBV11-2	-	-	CASSLQRSSYNEQFF	TGTGCCAGCAGCTTACAGAGGAGCTCCTACAATGAGCAGTTCTTC
TRBJ2-5	TRBV3-1/TRBV3-2	TRBD2	-	CASSVRTSGKETQYF	TGTGCCAGCAGTGTCAGGACTAGCGGGAAAGAGACCCAGTACTTC
TRBJ2-5	TRBV2	TRBD2	-	CASKREGQETQYF	TGTGCCAGCAAGAGGGAGGGGCAAGAGACCCAGTACTTC
TRBJ2-7	TRBV15	TRBD2	-	CATSRKLADTYEQYF	TGTGCCACCAGCAGGAAACTAGCGGATACGTACGAGCAGTACTTC
TRBJ1-1	TRBV9	-	-	CASSFSPGEGTEAFF	TGTGCCAGCAGCTTCTCCCCAGGGGAAGGCACTGAAGCTTTCTTT
TRBJ1-2	TRBV5-1	TRBD1	-	CASSSGQGSGGYTF	TGCGCCAGCAGCTCCGGACAGGGGTCTGGTGGCTACACCTTC
TRBJ2-2	TRBV6-5	-	-	CASSYSGSHTGELFF	TGTGCCAGCAGTTACTCGGGTAGCCACACCGGGGAGCTGTTTTTT
TRBJ2-1	TRBV10-3	-	-	CAINSLVTDEQFF	TGTGCCATCAATTCACTAGTCACGGATGAGCAGTTCTTC
TRBJ2-1	TRBV28	TRBD2	-	CASSDGTRGLGNEQFF	TGTGCCAGCAGTGATGGGACTAGAGGGCTGGGCAATGAGCAGTTCTTC
TRBJ1-2	TRBV19	-	-	CASKDGREAYGYTF	TGTGCCAGTAAAGATGGGAGGGAAGCCTATGGCTACACCTTC
TRBJ1-5	TRBV24-1	TRBD1	-	CATSEAGQDNQPQHF	TGTGCCACCAGTGAAGCTGGACAGGACAATCAGCCCCAGCATTTT
TRBJ1-4	TRBV6-5	-	-	CASGGSMELFF	TGTGCCAGCGGGGGGTCAATGGAACTGTTTTTT
TRBJ2-1	TRBV30	TRBD2	-	CAWSGGTRLYNEQFF	TGTGCCTGGAGTGGGGGGACTAGACTATACAATGAGCAGTTCTTC
TRBJ1-5	TRBV28	-	few	CASSLSPGRGINFSNQPQHF	TGTGCCAGCAGTTTAAGCCCCGGGAGGGGCATCAATTTCAGCAATCAGCCCCAGCATTTT
TRBJ1-1	TRBV6-5	TRBD1	once	CASRTGAGNTEAFF	TGTGCCAGCAGAACAGGGGCGGGGAACACTGAAGCTTTCTTT
TRBJ2-1	TRBV11-3	TRBD2	-	CASSLEGGGTHNEQFF	TGTGCCAGCAGCTTAGAGGGGGGGGGTACCCACAATGAGCAGTTCTTC
TRBJ1-5	TRBV28	-	-	CASSFWGGAGNQPQHF	TGTGCCAGCAGTTTCTGGGGGGGGGCTGGCAATCAGCCCCAGCATTTT
TRBJ2-1	TRBV19	TRBD2	-	CASSIGTSDEQFF	TGTGCCAGTAGTATTGGAACTAGCGATGAGCAGTTCTTC
TRBJ2-2	TRBV28	TRBD2	-	CASSQSGRGTGELFF	TGTGCCAGCAGCCAAAGCGGGAGGGGCACCGGGGAGCTGTTTTTT
TRBJ1-5	TRBV11-2	-	-	CASGQGSNQPQHF	TGTGCCAGCGGCCAGGGGAGCAATCAGCCCCAGCATTTT
TRBJ1-5	TRBV5-5	-	-	CASSFGSNQPQHF	TGTGCCAGCAGCTTCGGTAGCAATCAGCCCCAGCATTTT
TRBJ1-1	TRBV28	-	-	CASSRGFYTEAFF	TGTGCCAGCAGCCGCGGCTTTTACACTGAAGCTTTCTTT
TRBJ1-4	TRBV30	-	-	CASHQGLREKLFF	TGTGCCTCCCACCAGGGGCTTCGGGAAAAACTGTTTTTT
TRBJ2-3	TRBV19	TRBD2	-	CASRATSGNTDTQYF	TGTGCCAGTAGAGCTACTAGCGGCAACACAGATACGCAGTATTTT
TRBJ2-1	TRBV7-9	TRBD2	-	CASSLGLANYNEQFF	TGTGCCAGCAGCCTCGGACTAGCGAACTACAATGAGCAGTTCTTC
TRBJ1-1	TRBV30	-	-	CAWSRQVNTEAFF	TGTGCCTGGAGTAGACAGGTGAACACTGAAGCTTTCTTT
TRBJ2-5	TRBV3-1/TRBV3-2	-	-	CASSQGVAVQETQYF	TGTGCCAGCAGCCAAGGGGTAGCGGTCCAAGAGACCCAGTACTTC
TRBJ1-4	TRBV28	TRBD1	-	CASRAGGADEKLFF	TGTGCCAGCAGGGCAGGGGGCGCGGATGAAAAACTGTTTTTT
TRBJ1-2	TRBV24-1	TRBD1	-	CATSDTRDRGNYGYTF	TGTGCCACCAGTGATACTCGGGACAGGGGTAACTATGGCTACACCTTC
TRBJ2-3	TRBV27	-	-	CASSFSKTGGADTQYF	TGTGCCAGCAGTTTCTCAAAAACAGGGGGGGCAGATACGCAGTATTTT
TRBJ1-6	TRBV19	TRBD1	-	CASSRGQEASPLHF	TGTGCCAGTAGCCGGGGACAGGAGGCATCACCCCTCCACTTT
TRBJ2-5	TRBV1	-	-	CTSSQARFETQYF	TGCACCAGCAGCCAAGCTCGGTTTGAGACCCAGTACTTC
TRBJ2-7	TRBV10-3	-	-	CATGLVPSYEQYF	TGTGCCACCGGACTGGTCCCCTCCTACGAGCAGTACTTC
TRBJ2-2	TRBV30	TRBD1	-	CAWGPGQGNTGELFF	TGTGCCTGGGGACCGGGACAGGGGAACACCGGGGAGCTGTTTTTT
TRBJ1-2	TRBV4-2	TRBD1	-	CASSQDLGRGDYGYTF	TGTGCCAGCAGCCAAGATCTGGGCAGGGGGGACTATGGCTACACCTTC
TRBJ1-6	TRBV7-9	-	-	CASSLVASPLHF	TGTGCCAGCAGCTTAGTGGCTTCACCCCTCCACTTT
TRBJ2-4	TRBV5-4	TRBD2	-	CASSLVVPSGRAANIQYF	TGTGCCAGCAGCTTGGTGGTCCCTAGCGGGAGGGCCGCAAACATTCAGTACTTC
TRBJ2-2	TRBV30	-	-	CAWSVPGRGTGELFF	TGTGCCTGGAGTGTACCCGGGAGAGGTACCGGGGAGCTGTTTTTT
TRBJ1-1	TRBV19	TRBD1	-	CASMPGQGSEAFF	TGTGCCAGTATGCCGGGACAGGGCTCTGAAGCTTTCTTT
TRBJ2-1	TRBV28	TRBD2	few	CASSLPPTSGRAGRAYNEQFF	TGTGCCAGCAGTTTACCCCCGACTAGCGGGAGGGCCGGGCGCGCCTACAATGAGCAGTTCTTC